This T cell receptor (beta chain) came from a study of blood T cell repertoires in COVID-19. Across the study: COVID-19 samples from acute and convalescent phases originated in the United States, Italy and Spain. The analysed material was cDNA or gDNA that came from T cells, B-cell-depleted T cells, or PBMCs.

Germline assignment: CDR1 LNHDA and CDR2 SQIVND (reference sequence). The length of the CDR3 is 13 residues. The V and J ends lost 5 bases and 1 base respectively, with 5 bases between them. The count of this clone is one. In assigning cohorts, the study relied on participant-reported clinical history. Per the authors' pipeline: The authors estimated nucleated cell counts from reference gene primer amplification. Clones were sequenced by immunoSEQ multiplex PCR, and TCRdb holds only the in-frame ones, with some missing. The V and J calls and clone size come from that table; D and trimming were worked out from the DNA. The table includes 450,000 or so clones, roughly 88% detected once.

The sequence derives from a man aged 18-30 years who had recovered from COVID-19. Sequencing used PBMCs or T cells enriched from blood (not recorded which). The chain is built from TRBV19 and TRBJ2-2; D is undetermined. The CDR3 DNA is TGTGCCAGTAGTTCCGGGAACACCGGGGAGCTGTTTTTT. Protein product: CASSSGNTGELFF.